This T cell receptor (beta chain) was sequenced during a study of CD8 T cells in ankylosing spondylitis. A single record per CDR3 protein comes from TCRdb applying MiXCR to the 5' RACE reads. The sample has 300,000 to 350,000 distinct CDR3 sequences, less than 25% seen once. Notes on this clonotype: Its antigen remains unknown.

This CDR3 is built from 17 residues. The ends were cut back, 3 bases at V and 2 bases at J, with 18 bases in the middle. Per the germline V gene, CDR1 is MNHEY and CDR2 is SVGAGI. Study-wide results and limits: Enrichment of disease-linked clones was reportedly significant in matched ankylosing spondylitis synovial fluid. What seemed typical of ankylosing spondylitis blood was a TCR beta motif built from several highly homologous variants.

The rearrangement joins TRBV6-5 to TRBJ2-3; no definite D call. Sequencing was performed on blood, either unsorted or a sorted T cell fraction (not recorded which). This TCR derives from a female donor with ankylosing spondylitis or in good health (not recorded which). Here the CDR3 reads CASSYPFRVSFTDTQYF. For the CDR3, the DNA is TGTGCCAGCAGTTATCCTTTTCGCGTTAGTTTCACAGATACGCAGTATTTT.